This TCR beta chain originates from a study of CXCR3-negative and CXCR3-positive naive CD8 T cells. Notes on the study in general: Naive cells used TRBV-TRBJ genes in much the same way whether CXCR3-negative or CXCR3-positive; memory cells did not. Partly lower CXCR3 expression followed cryopreservation, and most assays relied on fresh PBMCs.

Comment on this clonotype: What it recognizes is unknown.

The germline gives CDR1 MNHEY, CDR2 SVGAGI. The CDR3 totals 15 residues. The libraries of TRB cDNA were constructed through 5' RACE using UMI labels. TCRdb reworked the 5' RACE reads into one entry per CDR3 protein, no DNA. The ten most abundant clones cover about 11% of a sample with under 55,000 distinct CDR3 sequences. Material: memory CD8+ T cells from blood. The rearrangement uses TRBV6-5 and TRBJ2-2; as DNA is missing, the TRBD1 call by TCRdb cannot be tested. The receptor comes from a human donor in good health. Some clones in this sample may be carry-over from other donors' samples. The CDR3 reads CASSVTEEGGGELFF.